The source of this T cell receptor (beta chain) is a study of cytomegalovirus exposure and HLA in healthy donors. Broader study findings: Researchers reported in a later analysis that a missense DCLRE1C variant was tied to TCR beta V- and J-gene trimming. The study labeled 164 TCR beta chains cytomegalovirus-associated.

From germline, CDR1 is MDHEN and CDR2 SYDVKM. This CDR3 has 14 residues. J lost 8 bases, V lost 6 bases, and 12 bases had no gene match. The PCR employed 60 Vbeta primers together with 13 Jbeta primers. Assay used: immunoSEQ multiplex PCR; TCRdb lists only in-frame clones, some missing. The sample carries around 65,000 clones, over 75% recorded once. This clone has just a few counts. The antigen remains undetermined. This TCR was recovered from a female donor in good health and CMV-seronegative. Sequenced: PBMCs. This chain links TRBV28 with TRBJ1-2; 7 bases align to TRBD1. The CDR3 region has the DNA TGTGCCAGCAGCCTTTTAGGGGGCACAGGGGGCTACACCTTC. This codes for CASSLLGGTGGYTF.